These T cell receptor beta chains were read from a single sample in a study of blood T cell repertoires in COVID-19. Sequencing used immunoSEQ multiplex PCR; TCRdb keeps in-frame clones, though not all of them. The data show hundreds of thousands of clones, around 88% seen once. Sequenced input: peripheral blood. These receptors were collected from a woman aged 25 to 39 who had recovered from COVID-19. Each CDR3 is given with its conserved first and last residue. Fields, in order: D gene, clone size, V gene, J gene, CDR3 DNA, CDR3 protein. D genes are given only for firm matches. Clone size appears in some rows only: once, few, many, or a class for an expanded clone.

-	-	TRBV28	TRBJ1-6	TGTGCCAGCAATCGAGGGAGTAATAATTCACCCCTCCACTTT	CASNRGSNNSPLHF
TRBD1	-	TRBV6-5	TRBJ1-4	TGTGCCAGCAGTCTTAGGACAGGGAATGAAAAACTGTTTTTT	CASSLRTGNEKLFF
TRBD2	-	TRBV9	TRBJ2-7	TGTGCCAGCAGCCCGAACTCAGCGGGGCTGCGGGGGCAGTACTTC	CASSPNSAGLRGQYF
TRBD2	-	TRBV13	TRBJ2-7	TGTGCCAGCAGCTCGGGGGGGCCTGACTACGAGCAGTACTTC	CASSSGGPDYEQYF
-	-	TRBV30	TRBJ1-2	TGTGCCTGGAGTTCAGGCCTACCCGACGAATATGGCTACACCTTC	CAWSSGLPDEYGYTF
TRBD1	-	TRBV9	TRBJ1-2	TGTGCCAGCAGCCCCTTACAGGGGGCTTTGGGTGGCTACACCTTC	CASSPLQGALGGYTF
-	-	TRBV12-2	TRBJ2-6	TGTGCAAGTCGCTCGTGGACAGGGTGGTGGAACTCTGGGGCCAACGTCCTGACTTTC	CASRSWTGWWNSGANVLTF
TRBD1	-	TRBV9	TRBJ1-1	TGTGCCAGCAGCGCCTCAGGGGGTCGCACTGAAGCTTTCTTT	CASSASGGRTEAFF
-	-	TRBV4-1	TRBJ1-3	TGCGCCAGCAGCCAAGTGGGCGTTGAAGTCTCTGGAAACACCATATATTTT	CASSQVGVEVSGNTIYF
TRBD1	once	TRBV3-1/TRBV3-2	TRBJ1-1	TGTGCCAGCAGCGTCAATACAGGGGGCCCTGAAGCTTTCTTT	CASSVNTGGPEAFF
-	-	TRBV7-3	TRBJ1-6	TGTGCCAGCAGCCCCTCGGGATCCTCACCCCTCCACTTT	CASSPSGSSPLHF